The source of this T cell receptor (beta chain) is a study of shared clonotypes between healthy human individuals. The germline V and J ends were trimmed by 3 bases and 9 bases, with 13 bases remaining between them. The CDR3 is made up of 13 amino acids. The germline CDR1 and CDR2 sequences are SGDLS and YYNGEE. Of note for this clone: No antigen is known for it.

Nashville, Tennessee was home to all donors, each a Caucasian adult. General study findings and limits: Naive subsets, compared against memory subsets, generally had larger estimated richness values.

Using immunoSEQ multiplex PCR, the repertoire was profiled, and TCRdb retains in-frame clones only, with some absent. Of approximately 2.4 million clones in the sample, more than 90% are singletons; the top ten hold around 0.13%. V and J are TRBV9 and TRBJ2-1, with D perhaps TRBD2 (5 bases). The source of this sequence is a man aged 18 to 29 in good health. The sequenced material came from naive CD4+ T cells sorted from blood. As for subset: CD45RA+ positively selected. The CDR3 DNA follows: TGTGCCAGCAGCGGAGCTAGCATGGGTGAGCAGTTCTTC. Its protein product is CASSGASMGEQFF.